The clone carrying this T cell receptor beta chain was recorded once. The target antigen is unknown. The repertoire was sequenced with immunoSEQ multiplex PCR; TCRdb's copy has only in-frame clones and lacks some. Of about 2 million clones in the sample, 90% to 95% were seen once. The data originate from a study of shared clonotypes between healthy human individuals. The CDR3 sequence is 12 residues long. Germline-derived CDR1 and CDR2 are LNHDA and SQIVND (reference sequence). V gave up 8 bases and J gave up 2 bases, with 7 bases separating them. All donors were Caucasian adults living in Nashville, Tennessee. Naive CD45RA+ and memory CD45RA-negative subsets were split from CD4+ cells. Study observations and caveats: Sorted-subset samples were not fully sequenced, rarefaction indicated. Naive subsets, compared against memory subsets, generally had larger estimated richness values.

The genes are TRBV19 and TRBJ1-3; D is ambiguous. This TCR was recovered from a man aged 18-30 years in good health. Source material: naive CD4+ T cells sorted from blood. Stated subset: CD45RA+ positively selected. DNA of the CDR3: TGTGCCAGTGGACGACCTGGAAACACCATATATTTT. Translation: CASGRPGNTIYF.